This T cell receptor beta chain was sequenced for a study of cytomegalovirus exposure and HLA in healthy donors. Study-level points and caveats: Reports credit the classifier with highly specific, highly sensitive diagnosis of cytomegalovirus status. Under in vitro conditions, a few CMV-associated chains were confirmed as specific for CMV antigens. Researchers catalogued around 150 TCR beta chains as cytomegalovirus-associated.

From the roughly 120-subject validation cohort, which was separate from the roughly 630-subject first cohort, the donors were drawn. A single count supports this clone. Its target is not known. Germline CDR1 reads SGHNT; CDR2 reads YENEEA. V lost 2 bases and J 8 bases, leaving 10 bases between the germline ends. The CDR3 is made up of 13 amino acids. Only in-frame clones appear in the TCRdb table, and some are missing; sequencing was by immunoSEQ multiplex PCR. The sample holds 100,000 to 150,000 clones; approximately 88% are singletons and the top ten take approximately 2%. The rearrangement uses TRBV11-3 and TRBJ2-1; maybe TRBD1 (6 bases). Sequenced input: PBMCs. The source is a woman aged 18-35 years in good health and CMV-seronegative. The CDR3 DNA sequence: TGTGCCAGCAGCTTACCCCCAGGGGATGAGCAGTTCTTC. Translating gives CASSLPPGDEQFF.